A selection of T cell receptor beta chains follows, all from one sample in a study of T-cell reconstitution after alpha-beta-depleted transplantation in children. TCRdb reprocessed the PCR reads with MiXCR, giving one entry per CDR3 protein. The data show about 440,000 distinct CDR3 sequences, with around two fifths seen just once and under 35% held by the top ten. Sample: PBMCs, taken before TCRalphabeta/CD19-depleted stem cell transplant. The receptors here all came from a girl aged 2-10 years with aplastic anemia, due to receive a stem cell transplant. Each CDR3 is given with its conserved first and last residue. The D gene is left open where the match is weak. The size field is filled for only some rows; it gives once, few, many or a size class.

NA | TRBJ2-3 | TRBV14 | few | 13 | CASSRGAADTQYF | TGTGCCAGCAGCCGAGGAGCTGCAGATACGCAGTATTTT
NA | TRBJ1-1 | TRBV11-3 | NA | 14 | CASSSRRMNTEAFF | TGTGCCAGCAGCTCCCGACGGATGAACACTGAAGCTTTCTTT
NA | TRBJ2-1 | TRBV7-9 | NA | 15 | CASSLGTLEANEQFF | TGTGCCAGCAGCTTAGGGACCCTGGAGGCCAATGAGCAGTTCTTC
NA | TRBJ2-5 | TRBV28 | many | 13 | CASSLPSGVTQYF | TGTGCCAGCAGTTTACCATCCGGAGTGACCCAGTACTTC
NA | TRBJ2-1 | TRBV3-1 | many | 15 | CASSQGRVSYNEQFF | TGTGCCAGCAGCCAAGGGAGGGTCTCCTACAATGAGCAGTTCTTC
NA | TRBJ2-7 | TRBV5-1 | many | 15 | CASSYQTSGNYEQYF | TGCGCCAGCAGCTACCAGACTAGTGGGAACTACGAGCAGTACTTC
TRBD2 | TRBJ2-7 | TRBV12-3/TRBV12-4 | few | 15 | CASSAGLAGSYEQYF | TGTGCCAGCAGTGCGGGACTAGCGGGGTCCTACGAGCAGTACTTC
NA | TRBJ2-3 | TRBV7-9 | NA | 15 | CASSRDSPLTDTQYF | TGTGCCAGCAGCCGGGACTCCCCCCTCACAGATACGCAGTATTTT
NA | TRBJ2-1 | TRBV19 | few | 15 | CASSPRSGNYNEQFF | TGTGCCAGTAGTCCCAGGTCAGGGAACTACAATGAGCAGTTCTTC
TRBD2 | TRBJ2-1 | TRBV18 | many | 17 | CASSPHLAGGPSNEQFF | TGTGCCAGCTCACCACACTTAGCGGGAGGGCCCTCGAATGAGCAGTTCTTC
NA | TRBJ2-2 | TRBV9 | NA | 17 | CASSVGQGIASTGELFF | TGTGCCAGCAGCGTAGGGCAGGGGATCGCCTCGACCGGGGAGCTGTTTTTT
TRBD1 | TRBJ1-1 | TRBV7-9 | few | 15 | CASSIAGTGRTEAFF | TGTGCCAGCAGCATAGCCGGGACAGGGAGAACTGAAGCTTTCTTT
TRBD1 | TRBJ2-5 | TRBV7-9 | NA | 14 | CASSFPDREKTQYF | TGTGCCAGCAGCTTTCCCGACAGGGAAAAGACCCAGTACTTC
NA | TRBJ1-1 | TRBV20-1 | few | 12 | CSARKIQGEAFF | TGCAGTGCTAGAAAAATACAGGGAGAAGCTTTCTTT
NA | TRBJ2-7 | TRBV7-2 | many | 15 | CASSFMPGQGSEQYF | TGTGCCAGCAGCTTCATGCCGGGCCAGGGGTCCGAGCAGTACTTC
TRBD2 | TRBJ2-3 | TRBV10-1 | once | 14 | CASSEAGVTDTQYF | TGCGCCAGCAGTGAGGCGGGAGTTACAGATACGCAGTATTTT
NA | TRBJ1-1 | TRBV12-3/TRBV12-4 | many | 13 | CASTLTGSTEAFF | TGTGCCAGCACTCTAACAGGGAGCACTGAAGCTTTCTTT
NA | TRBJ2-7 | TRBV5-1 | many | 14 | CASRRGTDSREQYF | TGCGCCAGCAGGAGGGGGACGGACAGTCGTGAGCAGTACTTC
TRBD1 | TRBJ1-1 | TRBV4-1 | NA | 15 | CASSQAGQGFVEAFF | TGCGCCAGCAGCCAGGCCGGACAGGGGTTTGTGGAAGCTTTCTTT
NA | TRBJ1-1 | TRBV11-2 | many | 17 | CASTEKGAGALNTEAFF | TGTGCCAGCACCGAGAAAGGGGCAGGGGCCCTGAACACTGAAGCTTTCTTT
NA | TRBJ1-1 | TRBV7-9 | NA | 10 | CASTPGPAFF | TGTGCCAGCACCCCGGGGCCAGCTTTCTTT
NA | TRBJ2-3 | TRBV20-1 | few | 11 | CSSTRGDTQYF | TGCAGTTCCACCCGGGGAGATACGCAGTATTTT
NA | TRBJ2-7 | TRBV4-1 | many | 15 | CASSQEWDLTYEQYF | TGCGCCAGCAGCCAAGAGTGGGACTTAACCTACGAGCAGTACTTC
NA | TRBJ1-6 | TRBV5-6 | few | 14 | CASSMRSPGHGPHF | TGTGCCAGCAGCATGCGATCCCCGGGACACGGTCCCCACTTT
TRBD1 | TRBJ2-7 | TRBV25-1 | NA | 17 | CASSELGQGDFPYEQYF | TGTGCCAGCAGTGAATTGGGACAGGGGGATTTCCCCTACGAGCAGTACTTC